This T cell receptor (beta chain) was found in a study of cytomegalovirus exposure and HLA in healthy donors (dated by TCRdb to about 2017). About the full investigation: According to a later analysis, the 120 validation repertoires were produced on the same platform as the 600 to 850 repertoires of the first cohort. The study aimed to test whether signatures of past pathogen exposure could be identified by cataloging public T cell receptors. To predict cytomegalovirus infection status, the study brought together high-throughput TCR immunosequencing, statistical association of individual TCRs with disease status, and machine learning. In addition to the first cohort of hundreds of subjects, a separate validation cohort of 120 different subjects was used.

Details on this clone: No cognate antigen has been identified for it. Base-call qualities are not available, and no considerably larger clone is one nucleotide away.

Receptor amplification or capture employed the immunoSEQ multiplex PCR assay. The paper's processing steps were these. A statistical classification framework was built for diagnosing cytomegalovirus status from the catalog of TCR beta chain sequences. Entries here come from immuneACCESS through TCRdb and include only in-frame sequences with V and J called. Some clones fail to appear in such tables; in the studies checked, an unresolved V gene covers under half of the shortfall, and the cause of the remainder is unknown. That table furnishes V, J and clone size, whereas the DNA furnished D and trimming. The sample has tens of thousands of clones on record, roughly 94% of them singletons. The ten largest clones add up to roughly 0.6% of the sample. Study-level results and caveats: The classifier was reported to diagnose cytomegalovirus status with high specificity and sensitivity in both the original cohort and the validation cohort. The study gave a list of 150 to 200 TCR beta chains associated with cytomegalovirus. Of the cluster scores, roughly 95% were above 0 in a later analysis, which found that TCRs clustered in the first cohort also tended to co-occur in the 95 to 150 validation repertoires. It was suggested by the authors that the approach could potentially be generalized to other disease states and immunological phenotypes. The validation cohort had no HLA typing available for a later analysis, so co-occurrence within that cohort was assessed over all 130 or so repertoires. While some public TCRs were present in many individuals, most TCR sequences turned up only very rarely across donors. In vitro tests confirmed that a few of the cytomegalovirus-associated TCR beta chains recognize cytomegalovirus antigens.

The donors belonged to the validation cohort of roughly 120 subjects, which was separate from the approximately 610-subject first cohort. The CDR3, from cysteine to phenylalanine, totals 13 residues. This entry keeps only the CDR3 DNA: 39 bases, framed from base 1. Trimming removed 3 bases from V and 8 bases from J, leaving 14 bases between the germline ends. The germline V gene provides CDR1 SGHDT and CDR2 YYEEEE. The sample was PBMCs. The chain is made from TRBV5-6 and TRBJ1-2, with TRBD1 tentatively as D gene (5 bases match). The sequence was collected from a woman younger than 35 in good health and CMV-seronegative. The CDR3 corresponds to CASSSRSGWGYTF. The DNA sequence follows: TGTGCCAGCAGCTCCCGCTCAGGGTGGGGCTACACCTTC.